A selection of T cell receptor beta chains follows, all from one sample in a study of blood T cell repertoires in COVID-19. Profiled with immunoSEQ multiplex PCR; TCRdb holds only in-frame clones, not every one. The sample contains 350,000 to 400,000 clones, around 87% of which appear only once. Material: peripheral blood. The receptors derive from a man between 18 and 29 years old with active or convalescent COVID-19. CDR3s include the opening cysteine and the closing phenylalanine or tryptophan. D genes are given only for firm matches. Part of the rows lack a size; the others show once, few, many or a class for expanded clones.

abundance	d_gene	v_gene	j_gene	CDR3aa	CDR3nt
NA	NA	TRBV6-2/TRBV6-3	TRBJ2-1	CASSLQGYNEQFF	TGTGCCAGCAGTTTACAGGGTTACAATGAGCAGTTCTTC
NA	TRBD1	TRBV3-1/TRBV3-2	TRBJ1-4	CASSQDFGTGGISNEKLFF	TGTGCCAGCAGCCAAGATTTTGGGACAGGGGGAATAAGTAATGAAAAACTGTTTTTT
NA	NA	TRBV19	TRBJ2-1	CASSGGVLNEQFF	TGTGCCAGTAGTGGCGGGGTCTTGAATGAGCAGTTCTTC
NA	NA	TRBV12-3/TRBV12-4	TRBJ2-3	CASSLGGPAQYF	TGTGCCAGCAGCCTCGGGGGGCCGGCGCAGTATTTT
NA	NA	TRBV2	TRBJ1-1	CASSSLDRLNTEAFF	TGTGCCAGCAGCTCTCTAGACAGGTTGAACACTGAAGCTTTCTTT
NA	NA	TRBV19	TRBJ2-5	CASTPQGGVEQETQYF	TGTGCCAGTACCCCCCAAGGGGGAGTGGAGCAAGAGACCCAGTACTTC
NA	TRBD1	TRBV27	TRBJ1-5	CARGQGSNQPQHF	TGTGCCAGAGGACAGGGTAGCAATCAGCCCCAGCATTTT
once	NA	TRBV3-1/TRBV3-2	TRBJ1-1	CASSQVYLNTEAFF	TGTGCCAGCAGCCAAGTCTACTTGAACACTGAAGCTTTCTTT
NA	TRBD2	TRBV7-4	TRBJ2-2	CASSRLPGLAGGSNGELFF	TGTGCCAGCAGCAGACTACCGGGACTAGCGGGGGGTTCGAACGGGGAGCTGTTTTTT
many	TRBD1	TRBV24-1	TRBJ2-7	CATSDKGAMYEQYF	TGTGCCACCAGTGATAAGGGGGCGATGTACGAGCAGTACTTC
NA	NA	TRBV11-1	TRBJ2-5	CASSLARGSWETQYF	TGTGCCAGCAGCTTAGCCCGGGGTAGTTGGGAGACCCAGTACTTC
NA	TRBD1	TRBV19	TRBJ1-5	CASSPNRDRGFQPQHF	TGTGCCAGTAGTCCCAACCGGGACAGGGGCTTCCAGCCCCAGCATTTT
NA	NA	TRBV9	TRBJ2-1	CASSVAGTNEQFF	TGTGCCAGCAGCGTAGCCGGGACTAATGAGCAGTTCTTC
once	NA	TRBV3-1/TRBV3-2	TRBJ1-4	CASSLQGLDNEKLFF	TGTGCCAGCAGCTTACAGGGCTTGGATAATGAAAAACTGTTTTTT
few	NA	TRBV27	TRBJ1-1	CASSLGQGEAFF	TGTGCCAGCAGTTTAGGGCAGGGGGAAGCTTTCTTT
NA	NA	TRBV4-2	TRBJ1-6	CASSQSNPSSYNSPLHF	TGTGCCAGCAGCCAATCAAACCCTAGCTCCTATAATTCACCCCTCCACTTT
once	NA	TRBV28	TRBJ2-1	CASTPGTKNEQFF	TGTGCCAGCACCCCAGGGACAAAGAATGAGCAGTTCTTC
NA	TRBD1	TRBV6-5	TRBJ1-4	CASSQGQGLGEKLFF	TGTGCCAGCAGTCAGGGACAGGGGTTGGGCGAAAAACTGTTTTTT
NA	NA	TRBV2	TRBJ1-4	CASSGLGAVNEKLFF	TGTGCCAGCAGTGGCCTGGGCGCCGTAAATGAAAAACTGTTTTTT
NA	NA	TRBV6-6	TRBJ2-3	CASSPGRELDTQYF	TGTGCCAGCAGTCCCGGCAGGGAATTAGATACGCAGTATTTT
NA	TRBD2	TRBV4-3	TRBJ2-1	CASSQAQRGSNNEQFF	TGCGCCAGCAGCCAAGCCCAGCGGGGATCCAACAATGAGCAGTTCTTC
NA	TRBD1	TRBV10-1	TRBJ2-7	CASSESHPVFPGQGLAYEQYF	TGCGCCAGCAGTGAGTCCCACCCAGTCTTTCCGGGACAGGGATTAGCCTACGAGCAGTACTTC
once	NA	TRBV6-5	TRBJ1-1	CASSYGTTEAFF	TGTGCCAGCAGTTACGGGACAACTGAAGCTTTCTTT
NA	NA	TRBV13	TRBJ1-1	CASSPQGYTEAFF	TGTGCCAGCAGCCCTCAGGGGTACACTGAAGCTTTCTTT
NA	NA	TRBV25-1	TRBJ1-3	CASSGHAGNTIYF	TGTGCCAGCAGTGGACATGCTGGAAACACCATATATTTT
NA	NA	TRBV5-1	TRBJ2-2	CASSLVEVGNTGELFF	TGCGCCAGCAGCTTGGTGGAGGTCGGCAACACCGGGGAGCTGTTTTTT
NA	NA	TRBV3-1/TRBV3-2	TRBJ1-1	CASSPGQPNTEAFF	TGTGCCAGCAGCCCCGGACAGCCGAACACTGAAGCTTTCTTT
once	TRBD2	TRBV30	TRBJ2-7	CAWSDPGLTYEQYF	TGTGCCTGGAGTGACCCGGGACTAACCTACGAGCAGTACTTC
NA	NA	TRBV13	TRBJ1-2	CASSSSRGEGYTF	TGTGCCAGCAGCTCGTCCAGGGGTGAGGGCTACACCTTC
NA	NA	TRBV29-1	TRBJ2-5	CSVRRGQETQYF	TGCAGCGTTCGTCGCGGCCAAGAGACCCAGTACTTC
NA	NA	TRBV5-1	TRBJ1-1	CASRRGGTEAFF	TGCGCCTCAAGGCGGGGAGGCACTGAAGCTTTCTTT
NA	NA	TRBV10-3	TRBJ2-7	CAISSAYEQYF	TGTGCCATCAGCAGTGCCTACGAGCAGTACTTC
NA	TRBD1	TRBV27	TRBJ1-2	CASSPISPGGGYGYTF	TGTGCCAGCAGTCCTATTTCCCCAGGGGGCGGGTATGGCTACACCTTC
NA	NA	TRBV27	TRBJ2-1	CASRNRVSNNEQFF	TGTGCCAGCAGGAACAGGGTCAGCAACAATGAGCAGTTCTTC
NA	NA	TRBV14	TRBJ1-6	CASSPLGVYNSPLHF	TGTGCCAGCAGCCCCCTGGGAGTTTATAATTCACCCCTCCACTTT
NA	NA	TRBV5-1	TRBJ2-1	CASSEAYNEQFF	TGCGCCAGCAGTGAGGCATACAATGAGCAGTTCTTC
NA	NA	TRBV5-1	TRBJ1-4	CASRDEDEKLFF	TGCGCCAGCAGAGACGAGGATGAAAAACTGTTTTTT
NA	NA	TRBV4-3	TRBJ2-1	CASSPAVSSYNEQFF	TGCGCCAGCAGCCCCGCCGTGAGCTCCTACAATGAGCAGTTCTTC
NA	NA	TRBV28	TRBJ2-5	CASSYGRETQYF	TGTGCCAGCAGTTATGGGCGAGAGACCCAGTACTTC
NA	NA	TRBV4-1	TRBJ2-3	CASSQTSSGTDTQYF	TGCGCCAGCAGCCAAACTAGCTCTGGGACAGATACGCAGTATTTT
NA	TRBD2	TRBV6-2/TRBV6-3	TRBJ2-3	CASSITSGGTDTQYF	TGTGCCAGCAGTATTACTAGCGGGGGCACAGATACGCAGTATTTT
NA	NA	TRBV18	TRBJ1-5	CASSPPGQGRQPQHF	TGTGCCAGCTCACCACCGGGACAAGGACGTCAGCCCCAGCATTTT